Listed below are T cell receptor beta chains from one sample, sequenced in a study of shared T cell receptors in the human thymus. Sequenced by immunoSEQ multiplex PCR; TCRdb stores in-frame clones only, minus some. The repertoire includes almost 550,000 clones, around three quarters of them detected once, and more than 0.01% sits in the top ten. Another study also made use of these data, one on human thymus T cells.

The sequenced sample was thymocytes. Every receptor here comes from a boy under three years old with a congenital heart defect. Both conserved end residues are part of each CDR3. D genes are given only for firm matches. Clone size appears in some rows only: once, few, many, or a class for an expanded clone.

abundance: few; len: 16; d_gene: -; j_gene: TRBJ2-3; v_gene: TRBV19; CDR3nt: TGTGCCAGTAGTATAGTGTCGGGAAGGGACACAGATACGCAGTATTTT; CDR3aa: CASSIVSGRDTDTQYF
abundance: -; len: 14; d_gene: -; j_gene: TRBJ1-5; v_gene: TRBV4-1; CDR3nt: TGCGCCAGCAGCCAAGGGCAGGGAAATCAGCCCCAGCATTTT; CDR3aa: CASSQGQGNQPQHF
abundance: -; len: 18; d_gene: TRBD2; j_gene: TRBJ2-1; v_gene: TRBV4-2; CDR3nt: TGTGCCAGCAGCCAGAAGGGACCCCAGCGGGAGGACTACAATGAGCAGTTCTTC; CDR3aa: CASSQKGPQREDYNEQFF
abundance: -; len: 14; d_gene: -; j_gene: TRBJ2-3; v_gene: TRBV25-1; CDR3nt: TGTGCCAGCACCTCGGAGGGGGGGGGAGATACGCAGTATTTT; CDR3aa: CASTSEGGGDTQYF
abundance: few; len: 13; d_gene: TRBD2; j_gene: TRBJ2-7; v_gene: TRBV19; CDR3nt: TGTGCCAGTCGTAGCGGGAGGTCCTACGAGCAGTACTTC; CDR3aa: CASRSGRSYEQYF
abundance: -; len: 13; d_gene: TRBD2; j_gene: TRBJ2-7; v_gene: TRBV27; CDR3nt: TGTGCCAGCAGGACTAGCGGGAGAAACGAGCAGTACTTC; CDR3aa: CASRTSGRNEQYF
abundance: -; len: 16; d_gene: TRBD2; j_gene: TRBJ2-3; v_gene: TRBV14; CDR3nt: TGTGCCAGCAGCCGCCGGCCGAGGCGGGAGCCCGATACGCAGTATTTT; CDR3aa: CASSRRPRREPDTQYF
abundance: -; len: 13; d_gene: -; j_gene: TRBJ1-4; v_gene: TRBV19; CDR3nt: TGTGCCAGTTCCTGGGGGCCTAATGAAAAACTGTTTTTT; CDR3aa: CASSWGPNEKLFF
abundance: -; len: 15; d_gene: -; j_gene: TRBJ2-5; v_gene: TRBV9; CDR3nt: TGTGCCAGCAGCGACAAGACAGGTAACCAAGAGACCCAGTACTTC; CDR3aa: CASSDKTGNQETQYF
abundance: -; len: 15; d_gene: TRBD1; j_gene: TRBJ1-5; v_gene: TRBV19; CDR3nt: TGTGCCAGTAGTATATCGGGACAGCGCAATCAGCCCCAGCATTTT; CDR3aa: CASSISGQRNQPQHF
abundance: -; len: 12; d_gene: -; j_gene: TRBJ2-1; v_gene: TRBV2; CDR3nt: TGTGCCAGCAGCCTCCCTCGGAATGAGCAGTTCTTC; CDR3aa: CASSLPRNEQFF
abundance: -; len: 14; d_gene: -; j_gene: TRBJ1-1; v_gene: TRBV5-4; CDR3nt: TGTGCCAGCAGCCACGGACACTCGAACACTGAAGCTTTCTTT; CDR3aa: CASSHGHSNTEAFF
abundance: once; len: 14; d_gene: -; j_gene: TRBJ1-2; v_gene: TRBV18; CDR3nt: TGTGCCAGCTCCGCTCGAGGGTTGGGCTATGGCTACACCTTC; CDR3aa: CASSARGLGYGYTF
abundance: -; len: 13; d_gene: -; j_gene: TRBJ1-2; v_gene: TRBV2; CDR3nt: TGTGCCAGCAGTGAAGACGGGGGGGGTTTCCACACCTTC; CDR3aa: CASSEDGGGFHTF
abundance: -; len: 15; d_gene: -; j_gene: TRBJ2-5; v_gene: TRBV5-1; CDR3nt: TGCGCCAGCAGCTTGGAACGTAGATTCTCGGAGACCCAGTACTTC; CDR3aa: CASSLERRFSETQYF
abundance: -; len: 14; d_gene: -; j_gene: TRBJ1-2; v_gene: TRBV4-2; CDR3nt: TGTGCCAGCAGCCAAGCCAAACAGAACTATGGCTACACCTTC; CDR3aa: CASSQAKQNYGYTF
abundance: -; len: 15; d_gene: -; j_gene: TRBJ1-5; v_gene: TRBV4-1; CDR3nt: TGCGCCAGCAGCCAAGATAAGACAGTATACCAGCCCCAGCATTTT; CDR3aa: CASSQDKTVYQPQHF
abundance: -; len: 17; d_gene: TRBD2; j_gene: TRBJ2-4; v_gene: TRBV11-2; CDR3nt: TGTGCCAGCAGCCCCCGTTGGCTAGCGGGAGCCAAAAACATTCAGTACTTC; CDR3aa: CASSPRWLAGAKNIQYF
abundance: once; len: 16; d_gene: TRBD2; j_gene: TRBJ2-1; v_gene: TRBV5-1; CDR3nt: TGCGCCAGCAGCTACGGACTAGCGGGGGGATACAATGAGCAGTTCTTC; CDR3aa: CASSYGLAGGYNEQFF
abundance: -; len: 15; d_gene: -; j_gene: TRBJ2-3; v_gene: TRBV4-1; CDR3nt: TGCGCCAGCAGCCAAGGGCGAGGGAGCACAGATACGCAGTATTTT; CDR3aa: CASSQGRGSTDTQYF
abundance: -; len: 16; d_gene: TRBD1; j_gene: TRBJ1-1; v_gene: TRBV27; CDR3nt: TGTGCCAGCAGTTTTTCCTTGGACAGGGGTAGCACTGAAGCTTTCTTT; CDR3aa: CASSFSLDRGSTEAFF
abundance: -; len: 16; d_gene: -; j_gene: TRBJ1-2; v_gene: TRBV6-6; CDR3nt: TGTGCCAGCAGGGACTCCACCGAAGGTCGAAACTATGGCTACACCTTC; CDR3aa: CASRDSTEGRNYGYTF
abundance: -; len: 17; d_gene: TRBD2; j_gene: TRBJ2-1; v_gene: TRBV19; CDR3nt: TGTGCCAGTAGTATCCCAATAGGGGTAGCGGGGTCCAATGAGCAGTTCTTC; CDR3aa: CASSIPIGVAGSNEQFF
abundance: -; len: 13; d_gene: -; j_gene: TRBJ1-1; v_gene: TRBV5-1; CDR3nt: TGCGCCAGCAGCTTGAAGGGGCGGACTGAAGCTTTCTTT; CDR3aa: CASSLKGRTEAFF
abundance: -; len: 15; d_gene: -; j_gene: TRBJ1-4; v_gene: TRBV30; CDR3nt: TGTGCCTGGAGTCCTAATTATGCAACTAATGAAAAACTGTTTTTT; CDR3aa: CAWSPNYATNEKLFF
abundance: -; len: 14; d_gene: TRBD1; j_gene: TRBJ1-1; v_gene: TRBV7-9; CDR3nt: TGTGCCAGCAGCTACCGGACAGGGAAAACTGAAGCTTTCTTT; CDR3aa: CASSYRTGKTEAFF
abundance: -; len: 15; d_gene: -; j_gene: TRBJ1-1; v_gene: TRBV5-1; CDR3nt: TGCGCCAGCAGGGAGGGCAGACATTCGAACACTGAAGCTTTCTTT; CDR3aa: CASREGRHSNTEAFF
abundance: -; len: 17; d_gene: -; j_gene: TRBJ2-7; v_gene: TRBV11-2; CDR3nt: TGTGCCAGCAGCTTCCCCGGGGTGGCACCCCAGTCCTACGAGCAGTACTTC; CDR3aa: CASSFPGVAPQSYEQYF
abundance: -; len: 15; d_gene: -; j_gene: TRBJ2-3; v_gene: TRBV7-3; CDR3nt: TGTGCCAGCAGCCCCTCTCGGACTAGCACAGATACGCAGTATTTT; CDR3aa: CASSPSRTSTDTQYF
abundance: -; len: 17; d_gene: -; j_gene: TRBJ2-7; v_gene: TRBV30; CDR3nt: TGTGCCTGGAATCCCCTGGCAGGGGGCCTAGCGGTCTACGAGCAGTACTTC; CDR3aa: CAWNPLAGGLAVYEQYF
abundance: -; len: 16; d_gene: TRBD1; j_gene: TRBJ1-5; v_gene: TRBV18; CDR3nt: TGTGCCAGCTCACCATCACAGGGGGCAAGCAATCAGCCCCAGCATTTT; CDR3aa: CASSPSQGASNQPQHF
abundance: few; len: 18; d_gene: -; j_gene: TRBJ2-7; v_gene: TRBV5-5; CDR3nt: TGTGCCAGCAGCCGGGGACAGGGACACACTAGCGGGTGGGGCGAGCAGTACTTC; CDR3aa: CASSRGQGHTSGWGEQYF
abundance: -; len: 14; d_gene: -; j_gene: TRBJ2-3; v_gene: TRBV21-1; CDR3nt: TGTGCCAGCAGCTTCGGTTGGAGCACAGATACGCAGTATTTT; CDR3aa: CASSFGWSTDTQYF